These T cell receptor beta chains were read from a single sample in a study of blood T cell repertoires in COVID-19. Clones were read by immunoSEQ multiplex PCR, and TCRdb kept only the in-frame ones, dropping some. Among about 380,000 clones listed, roughly 90% were seen once. Input material: peripheral blood. All receptors derive from a man aged 35-49 years with acute or convalescent COVID-19. The CDR3 runs from the conserved cysteine through the conserved F or W. A D gene is named only where the DNA matches it firmly. Clone size is not always given. Where it is, it says once, few, many or a class for expanded clones.

j_gene | v_gene | d_gene | abundance | CDR3nt | CDR3aa
TRBJ2-7 | TRBV14 | NA | NA | TGTGCCAGCAGTCAGGGATTGGGCGAGCAGTACTTC | CASSQGLGEQYF
TRBJ1-1 | TRBV7-3 | TRBD1 | NA | TGTGCCAGCAGCACCGACAGGGTGAACACTGAAGCTTTCTTT | CASSTDRVNTEAFF
TRBJ2-7 | TRBV3-1/TRBV3-2 | TRBD1 | NA | TGTGCCAGCAGCCCGGGACAGCCCTACGAGCAGTACTTC | CASSPGQPYEQYF
TRBJ1-1 | TRBV20-1 | TRBD1 | once | TGCAGTGCTTGGGGACAGGTTGAAGCTTTCTTT | CSAWGQVEAFF
TRBJ2-5 | TRBV9 | NA | NA | TGTGCCAGCAGCGTAGAGTCGGGGACCCAGTACTTC | CASSVESGTQYF
TRBJ1-2 | TRBV6-6 | TRBD1 | once | TGTGCCAGCAGACGCGACAGGGGAGGTGGCTATGGCTACACCTTC | CASRRDRGGGYGYTF
TRBJ2-3 | TRBV7-3 | TRBD2 | NA | TGTGCCAGCAGCTACGGGGGGGACACAGATACGCAGTATTTT | CASSYGGDTDTQYF
TRBJ1-6 | TRBV11-1 | NA | few | TGTGCCAGCAGCTACAGGGCGCGAAATTCACCCCTCCACTTT | CASSYRARNSPLHF
TRBJ1-2 | TRBV13 | NA | NA | TGTGCCAGCAGCTTAGCTTCCTATGGCTACACCTTC | CASSLASYGYTF
TRBJ2-7 | TRBV27 | TRBD1 | NA | TGTGCCAGCAGCCCCGCCAGGGGGTACGAGCAGTACTTC | CASSPARGYEQYF
TRBJ2-2 | TRBV11-2 | NA | NA | TGTGCCAGCAGCTTGGGGGGCACCGGGGAGCTGTTTTTT | CASSLGGTGELFF
TRBJ1-3 | TRBV9 | NA | NA | TGTGCCAGCAGCGTAGGGCGGCTCGGAAACACCATATATTTT | CASSVGRLGNTIYF
TRBJ1-5 | TRBV19 | TRBD1 | NA | TGTGCCAGTAGTATTTATCCAGGACAGGGAAATCAGCCCCAGCATTTT | CASSIYPGQGNQPQHF
TRBJ2-2 | TRBV27 | TRBD2 | NA | TGTGCCAGCGCCGGGCGGGAGAATTCCGGGGAGCTGTTTTTT | CASAGRENSGELFF
TRBJ2-5 | TRBV6-5 | NA | few | TGTGCCAGCAGTTACTCGAACGACGGGAAAGAGACCCAGTACTTC | CASSYSNDGKETQYF
TRBJ2-1 | TRBV28 | NA | NA | TGTGCCAGCAGTCCCAAAAGGGACTTCCATTACAATGAGCAGTTCTTC | CASSPKRDFHYNEQFF
TRBJ2-7 | TRBV7-3 | NA | few | TGTGCCAGCAGCTTAACTAGCGCCATCACCGACGAGCAGTACTTC | CASSLTSAITDEQYF
TRBJ2-3 | TRBV19 | TRBD2 | NA | TGTGCCAGTAGTATTCCGGGACTAGCAACAGATACGCAGTATTTT | CASSIPGLATDTQYF
TRBJ1-1 | TRBV6-6 | NA | NA | TGTGCCAGCAGTTACTCGACAGCCAATTCACTTGAAGCTTTCTTT | CASSYSTANSLEAFF
TRBJ2-7 | TRBV5-1 | TRBD1 | NA | TGCGCCAGCAGCTTGGAGGGGACAGGGGCCTACGAGCAGTACTTC | CASSLEGTGAYEQYF
TRBJ1-6 | TRBV6-5 | NA | NA | TGTGCCAGCGAGGGCCTGAGGGATTCACCCCTCCACTTT | CASEGLRDSPLHF
TRBJ1-4 | TRBV19 | NA | NA | TGTGCCAGTTCCCAACTGGTGGGGGCGGAAAAACTGTTTTTT | CASSQLVGAEKLFF
TRBJ1-6 | TRBV30 | NA | NA | TGTGCCTGGAGACAGGGTTGGAATTCACCCCTCCACTTT | CAWRQGWNSPLHF
TRBJ1-1 | TRBV7-2 | NA | once | TGTGCCAGCAGCTCAAATCAGGACAGAGTGAACACTGAAGCTTTCTTT | CASSSNQDRVNTEAFF
TRBJ1-2 | TRBV2 | TRBD1 | NA | TGTGCCAGCAGGGGGACAGGGAGCAACTATGGCTACACCTTC | CASRGTGSNYGYTF
TRBJ1-4 | TRBV9 | NA | NA | TGTGCCAGCAGCTCGAATACGCAGGGCGAGCTGTTTTTT | CASSSNTQGELFF
TRBJ1-1 | TRBV14 | NA | NA | TGTGCCAGCAGCCAAGCGAGGAGGAGGAACTCTGAAGCTTTCTTT | CASSQARRRNSEAFF
TRBJ1-5 | TRBV7-9 | NA | once | TGTGCCAGCAGCTTCAGTGGACAGACCAATCAGCCCCAGCATTTT | CASSFSGQTNQPQHF
TRBJ2-7 | TRBV28 | NA | NA | TGTGCCAGCAGTTTCTACAGGTCGGCCTACGAGCAGTACTTC | CASSFYRSAYEQYF
TRBJ1-4 | TRBV19 | NA | NA | TGTGCCAGTAGATCGGGAAATAATGAAAAACTGTTTTTT | CASRSGNNEKLFF
TRBJ1-2 | TRBV27 | TRBD1 | NA | TGTGCCAGCAGTAGACAGGGGCTTGGGAACTATGGCTACACCTTC | CASSRQGLGNYGYTF
TRBJ1-2 | TRBV28 | NA | NA | TGTGCTGAACGACAGATCAAGAACTATGGCTACACCTTC | CAERQIKNYGYTF
TRBJ1-6 | TRBV7-9 | NA | NA | TGTGCCAGCAGCTTAGGACAGACCTTCTATAATTCACCCCTCCACTTT | CASSLGQTFYNSPLHF
TRBJ2-1 | TRBV5-1 | NA | NA | TGCGCCAGCAGGCGGGGGACAAACTACAATGAGCAGTTCTTC | CASRRGTNYNEQFF
TRBJ2-3 | TRBV28 | TRBD2 | NA | TGTGCCAGCAGTTTTAGCTTTTTGGCGGGAGGGATTATCACAGATACGCAGTATTTT | CASSFSFLAGGIITDTQYF
TRBJ2-7 | TRBV6-1 | TRBD1 | NA | TGTGCCAGCAGTGAGCAGGGGGACGAGCAGTACTTC | CASSEQGDEQYF
TRBJ1-6 | TRBV6-5 | TRBD1 | once | TGTGCCAGCAGTTACGCCGGGACAGGGGCGTCACCCCTCCACTTT | CASSYAGTGASPLHF
TRBJ1-5 | TRBV6-5 | NA | NA | TGTGCCAGCACCGAATTCGCGAGACTCAATCAGCCCCAGCATTTT | CASTEFARLNQPQHF
TRBJ2-7 | TRBV13 | NA | NA | TGTGCCAGCAGCTTAAGATTGGGGACACCAGCCTACGAGCAGTACTTC | CASSLRLGTPAYEQYF
TRBJ1-1 | TRBV28 | TRBD1 | once | TGTGCCAGCGACAGGGGGAACACTGAAGCTTTCTTT | CASDRGNTEAFF
TRBJ1-3 | TRBV12-3/TRBV12-4 | NA | NA | TGTGCCAGCAGTTTACAGGGCACCATATATTTT | CASSLQGTIYF
TRBJ1-3 | TRBV2 | NA | NA | TGTGCCAGCAGTGACGGGGGGATCTCTGGAAACACCATATATTTT | CASSDGGISGNTIYF
TRBJ1-5 | TRBV10-1 | NA | NA | TGCGCCTGCCCTTCAACTCTCCGACCCCAGCATTTT | CACPSTLRPQHF
TRBJ2-2 | TRBV5-4 | NA | NA | TGTGCCAGCAGCTTGGGCTGGGGGCAAAGCGGGGAGCTGTTTTTT | CASSLGWGQSGELFF
TRBJ2-2 | TRBV2 | NA | NA | TGTGCCAGCACCGGGACACGGTCCACCGGGGAGCTGTTTTTT | CASTGTRSTGELFF
TRBJ1-1 | TRBV10-3 | TRBD1 | NA | TGTGCCATCAGTGAGTCGAAGGGGGCAAACCCTGAAGCTTTCTTT | CAISESKGANPEAFF
TRBJ1-2 | TRBV6-1 | TRBD1 | NA | TGTGCCAGCAGTGAGGACAGGGGGAACTATGGCTACACCTTC | CASSEDRGNYGYTF
TRBJ1-4 | TRBV27 | NA | NA | TGTGCCAGCAGTTCCCGACAGTATAATGAAAAACTGTTTTTT | CASSSRQYNEKLFF
TRBJ1-4 | TRBV6-6 | TRBD1 | NA | TGTGCCAGCAGTTATAGACAGGGCGATAATGAAAAACTGTTTTTT | CASSYRQGDNEKLFF
TRBJ2-2 | TRBV9 | TRBD1 | NA | TGTGCCAGCAGCGTCGACAGGGGTTTGGTGGTCCCCGGGGAGCTGTTTTTT | CASSVDRGLVVPGELFF
TRBJ2-5 | TRBV2 | TRBD1 | NA | TGTGCCAGCACCCCCGGGACAGAAGAGACCCAGTACTTC | CASTPGTEETQYF
TRBJ1-5 | TRBV28 | NA | NA | TGTGCCAGCAGCTCAGACAGCGGCAATCAGCCCCAGCATTTT | CASSSDSGNQPQHF
TRBJ2-3 | TRBV2 | NA | NA | TGTGCCAGCAGCGAGCGAAAAAGCACAGATACGCAGTATTTT | CASSERKSTDTQYF
TRBJ2-5 | TRBV7-6 | TRBD2 | NA | TGTGCCAGCAGCTCCCGCCCGAGACGGGAGGCCCTGGGGGAGACCCAGTACTTC | CASSSRPRREALGETQYF
TRBJ2-7 | TRBV30 | TRBD2 | NA | TGTGCCTGGAGTGTACCTACTAGGAGGGCTAGCGGGGGTAAAACCTACGAGCAGTACTTC | CAWSVPTRRASGGKTYEQYF